This T cell receptor beta chain was profiled in a study of cytomegalovirus exposure and HLA in healthy donors. Study conclusions and caveats: Within an earlier analysis, most TCR beta V segments proved productive either about 90% or about 30% of the time. Serostatus for CMV was the only available immune exposure information.

Details on this clone: Antigen unknown.

The primer mix had 60 Vbeta and 13 Jbeta primers. The method was immunoSEQ multiplex PCR; TCRdb's version includes in-frame clones alone and lacks a portion of them. The table records around 100,000 clones, over 70% of them present only once. The sequence was obtained from a man aged 50 to 59 in good health and CMV-seropositive. Source material: PBMCs.

The CDR3 DNA sequence: TGTGCCATCAGTAAGGGTAGGACTAGCGGGGACGAGCAGTACTTC. It translates to CAISKGRTSGDEQYF. This chain links TRBV10-3 with TRBJ2-7, with 12 bases identical to TRBD2. Looked up from germline, CDR1 is ENHRY and CDR2 is SYGVKD. CDR3 length equals 15 residues. Trimming took 5 bases from V and 5 from J; bases not matched to a gene: 7.